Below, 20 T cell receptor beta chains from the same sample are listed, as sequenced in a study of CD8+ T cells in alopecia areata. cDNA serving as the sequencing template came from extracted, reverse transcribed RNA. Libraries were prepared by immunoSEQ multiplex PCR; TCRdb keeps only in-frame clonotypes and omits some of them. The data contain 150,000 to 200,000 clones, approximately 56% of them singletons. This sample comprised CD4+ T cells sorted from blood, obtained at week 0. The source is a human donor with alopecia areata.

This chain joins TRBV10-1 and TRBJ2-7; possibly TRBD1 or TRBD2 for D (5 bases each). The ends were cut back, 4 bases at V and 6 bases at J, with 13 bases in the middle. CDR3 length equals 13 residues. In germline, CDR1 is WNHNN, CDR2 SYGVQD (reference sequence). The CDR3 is CASSGKDGTEQYF. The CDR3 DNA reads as TGCGCCAGCAGTGGAAAAGACGGGACCGAGCAGTACTTC.

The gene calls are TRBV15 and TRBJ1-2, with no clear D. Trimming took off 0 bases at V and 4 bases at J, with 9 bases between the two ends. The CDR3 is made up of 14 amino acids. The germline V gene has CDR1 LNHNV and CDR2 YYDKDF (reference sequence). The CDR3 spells CATSRDRRAYGYTF. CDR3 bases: TGTGCCACCAGCAGAGATAGGAGAGCCTATGGCTACACCTTC.

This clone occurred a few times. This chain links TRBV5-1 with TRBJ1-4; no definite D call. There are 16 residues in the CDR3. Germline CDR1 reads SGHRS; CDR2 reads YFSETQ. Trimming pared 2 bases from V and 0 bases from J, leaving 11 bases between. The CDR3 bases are TGCGCCAGCAGCTTAGTTGGCTCTACAACTAATGAAAAACTGTTTTTT. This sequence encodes CASSLVGSTTNEKLFF.

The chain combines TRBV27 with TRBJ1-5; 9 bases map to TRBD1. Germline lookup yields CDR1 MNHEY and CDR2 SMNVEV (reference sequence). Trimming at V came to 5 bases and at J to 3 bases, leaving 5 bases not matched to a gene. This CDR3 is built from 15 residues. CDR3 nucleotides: TGTGCCAGCAGTGGCGGGACAGGGAACAATCAGCCCCAGCATTTT. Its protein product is CASSGGTGNNQPQHF.

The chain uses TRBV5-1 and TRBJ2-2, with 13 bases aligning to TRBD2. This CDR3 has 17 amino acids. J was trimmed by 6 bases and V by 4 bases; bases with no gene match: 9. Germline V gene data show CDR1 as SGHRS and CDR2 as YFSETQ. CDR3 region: CASSTGLGTSGAGELFF. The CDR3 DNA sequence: TGCGCCAGCAGCACGGGCCTTGGGACTAGCGGGGCCGGGGAGCTGTTTTTT.

Here the CDR3 DNA reads TGCGCCAGCAGCTTTATGACAGTTCCCGGGGAGCTGTTTTTT. Translation gives CASSFMTVPGELFF. The chain joins TRBV5-1 to TRBJ2-2; maybe TRBD1 (5 bases). This CDR3 is 14 amino acids long. The germline V gene has CDR1 SGHRS and CDR2 YFSETQ. Trimming cost V 2 bases and J 6 bases, with 11 bases left between them.

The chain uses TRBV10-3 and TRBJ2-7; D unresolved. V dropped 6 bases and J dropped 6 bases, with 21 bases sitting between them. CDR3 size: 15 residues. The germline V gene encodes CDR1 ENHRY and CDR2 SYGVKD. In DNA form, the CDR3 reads TGTGCCATCAGCCCCAGTTGGGTGGGATCAGGCGAGCAGTACTTC. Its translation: CAISPSWVGSGEQYF.

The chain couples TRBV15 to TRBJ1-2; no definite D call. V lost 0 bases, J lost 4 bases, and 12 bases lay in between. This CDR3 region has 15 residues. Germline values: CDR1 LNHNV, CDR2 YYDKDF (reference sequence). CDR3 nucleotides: TGTGCCACCAGCAGAGAGAGGATCCCCACCTATGGCTACACCTTC. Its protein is CATSRERIPTYGYTF.

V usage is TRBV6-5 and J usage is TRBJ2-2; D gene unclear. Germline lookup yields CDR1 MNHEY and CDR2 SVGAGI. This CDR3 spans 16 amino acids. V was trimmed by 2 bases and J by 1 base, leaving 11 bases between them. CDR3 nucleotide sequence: TGTGCCAGCAGTTACGACCTCCCAGGGAACACCGGGGAGCTGTTTTTT. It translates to CASSYDLPGNTGELFF.

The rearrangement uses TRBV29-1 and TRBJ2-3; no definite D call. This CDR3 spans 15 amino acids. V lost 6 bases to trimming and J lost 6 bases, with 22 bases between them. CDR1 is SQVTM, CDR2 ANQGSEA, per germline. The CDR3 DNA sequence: TGCAGCGTACCCCCCGGCTCCCCCCCCGCCGATACGCAGTATTTT. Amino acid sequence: CSVPPGSPPADTQYF.

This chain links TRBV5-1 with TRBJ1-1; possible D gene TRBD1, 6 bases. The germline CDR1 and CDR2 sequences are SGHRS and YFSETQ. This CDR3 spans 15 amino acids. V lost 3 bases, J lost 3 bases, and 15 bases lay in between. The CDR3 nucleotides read TGCGCCAGCAGCTCAAGCGGACAGACTTACACTGAAGCTTTCTTT. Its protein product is CASSSSGQTYTEAFF.

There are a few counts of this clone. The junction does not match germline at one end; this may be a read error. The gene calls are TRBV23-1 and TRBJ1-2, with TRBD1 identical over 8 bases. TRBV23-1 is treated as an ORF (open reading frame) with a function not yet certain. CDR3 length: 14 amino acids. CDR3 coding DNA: TGCGCCAGCAGTCAATCTCGGAACAGGGGGAATCCCCTTTTC. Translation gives CASSQSRNRGNPLF.

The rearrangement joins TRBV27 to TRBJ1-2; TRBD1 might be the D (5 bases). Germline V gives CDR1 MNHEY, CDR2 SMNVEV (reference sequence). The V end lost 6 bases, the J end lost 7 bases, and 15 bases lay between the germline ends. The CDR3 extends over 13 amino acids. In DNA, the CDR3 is TGTGCCAGCAGAGGCAGGGTCGGGGGTGGCTACACCTTC. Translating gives CASRGRVGGGYTF.

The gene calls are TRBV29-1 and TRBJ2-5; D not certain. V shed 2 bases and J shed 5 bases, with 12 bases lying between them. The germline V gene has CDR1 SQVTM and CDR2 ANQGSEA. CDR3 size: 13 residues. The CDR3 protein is CSVERSSRETQYF. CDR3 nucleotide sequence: TGCAGCGTTGAACGTAGCTCTCGGGAGACCCAGTACTTC.

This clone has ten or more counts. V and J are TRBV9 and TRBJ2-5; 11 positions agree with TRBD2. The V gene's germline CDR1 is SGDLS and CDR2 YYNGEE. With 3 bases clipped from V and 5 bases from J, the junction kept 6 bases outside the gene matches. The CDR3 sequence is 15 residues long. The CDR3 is CASSETSGVPETQYF. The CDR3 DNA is TGTGCCAGCAGCGAGACTAGCGGGGTTCCCGAGACCCAGTACTTC. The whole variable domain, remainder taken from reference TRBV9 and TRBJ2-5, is DSGVTQTPKHLITATGQRVTLRCSPRSGDLSVYWYQQSLDQGLQFLIQYYNGEERAKGNILERFSAQQFPDLHSELNLSSLELGDSALYFCASSETSGVPETQYFGPGTRLLVL.

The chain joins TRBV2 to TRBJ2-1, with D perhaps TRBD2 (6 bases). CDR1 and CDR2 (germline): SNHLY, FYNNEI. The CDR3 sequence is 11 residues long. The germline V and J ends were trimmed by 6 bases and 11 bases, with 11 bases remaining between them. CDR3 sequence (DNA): TGTGCCAGCAGGGCGGGACTTCAGCAGTTCTTC. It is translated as CASRAGLQQFF. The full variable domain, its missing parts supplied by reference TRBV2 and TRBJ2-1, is EPEVTQTPSHQVTQMGQEVILRCVPISNHLYFYWYRQILGQKVEFLVSFYNNEISEKSEIFDDQFSVERPDGSNFTLKIRSTKLEDSAMYFCASRAGLQQFFGPGTRLTVL.

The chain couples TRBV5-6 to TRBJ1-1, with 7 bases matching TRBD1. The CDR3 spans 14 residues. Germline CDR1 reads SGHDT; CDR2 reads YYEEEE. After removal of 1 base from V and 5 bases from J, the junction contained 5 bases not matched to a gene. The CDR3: CASSLPDRETEAFF. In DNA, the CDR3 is TGTGCCAGCAGCTTGCCCGACAGGGAGACTGAAGCTTTCTTT.

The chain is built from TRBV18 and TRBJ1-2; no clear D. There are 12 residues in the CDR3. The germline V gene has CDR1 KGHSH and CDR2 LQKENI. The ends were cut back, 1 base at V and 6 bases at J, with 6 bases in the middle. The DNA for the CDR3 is TGTGCCAGCTCACCACTACGGAATGGCTACACCTTC. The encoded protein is CASSPLRNGYTF.

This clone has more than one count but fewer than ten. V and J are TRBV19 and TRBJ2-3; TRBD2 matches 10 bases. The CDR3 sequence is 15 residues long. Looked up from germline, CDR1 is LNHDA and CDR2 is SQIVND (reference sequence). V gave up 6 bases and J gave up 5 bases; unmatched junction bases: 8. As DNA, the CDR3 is TGTGCCAGTAGCCAACTAGCGGGGAGTGGAGATACGCAGTATTTT. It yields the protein CASSQLAGSGDTQYF. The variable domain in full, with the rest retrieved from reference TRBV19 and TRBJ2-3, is DGGITQSPKYLFRKEGQNVTLSCEQNLNHDAMYWYRQDPGQGLRLIYYSQIVNDFQKGDIAEGYSVSREKKESFPLTVTSAQKNPTAFYLCASSQLAGSGDTQYFGPGTRLTVL.

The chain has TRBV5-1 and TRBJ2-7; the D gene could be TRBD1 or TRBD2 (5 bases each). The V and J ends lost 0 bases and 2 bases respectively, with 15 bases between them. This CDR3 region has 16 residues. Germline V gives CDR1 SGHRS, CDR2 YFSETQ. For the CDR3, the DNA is TGCGCCAGCAGCTTGGAGGTCGGCAGGGACCCCTACGAGCAGTACTTC. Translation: CASSLEVGRDPYEQYF.